This paragraph covers one TCR beta chain sequence. The antigen remains unidentified. This entry is derived from a study of T cell responses to AZD1222 COVID-19 vaccine. General study results and limits: Clonal diversity was possibly underestimated; the donors were predominantly white British and more often female. Reportedly, nearly half the spike-specific TCRs target unmutated variant regions.

V lost 4 bases, J lost 3 bases, and 16 bases lay in between. This CDR3 spans 15 amino acids. The germline V gene encodes CDR1 SQVTM and CDR2 ANQGSEA. This table comes from immunoSEQ multiplex PCR, and its TCRdb copy is limited to in-frame clones, with some not included. This sample yields 90,000 to 150,000 clones, of which 87% are seen a single time; approximately 2.5% belongs to the top ten. The genes are TRBV29-1 and TRBJ1-5; D is undetermined. The sample here was peripheral blood, taken 28 days after the second AZD1222 dose. This receptor was identified in an adult who received the AZD1222 COVID-19 vaccine. The CDR3 DNA sequence: TGCAGCGTTGTATACCGGAGGAGGTCCAATCAGCCCCAGCATTTT. Its translation: CSVVYRRRSNQPQHF.